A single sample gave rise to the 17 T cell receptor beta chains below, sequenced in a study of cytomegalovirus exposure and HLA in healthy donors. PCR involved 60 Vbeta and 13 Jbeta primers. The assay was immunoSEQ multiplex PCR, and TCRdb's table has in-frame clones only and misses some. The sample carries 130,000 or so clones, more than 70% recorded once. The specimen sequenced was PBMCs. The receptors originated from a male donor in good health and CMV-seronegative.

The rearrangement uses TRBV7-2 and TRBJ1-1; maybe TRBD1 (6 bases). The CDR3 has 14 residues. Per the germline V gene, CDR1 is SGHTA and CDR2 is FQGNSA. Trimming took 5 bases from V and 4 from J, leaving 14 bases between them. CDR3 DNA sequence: TGTGCCAGCAGCCCCGATTGGGGGCCCACTGAAGCTTTCTTT. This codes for CASSPDWGPTEAFF.

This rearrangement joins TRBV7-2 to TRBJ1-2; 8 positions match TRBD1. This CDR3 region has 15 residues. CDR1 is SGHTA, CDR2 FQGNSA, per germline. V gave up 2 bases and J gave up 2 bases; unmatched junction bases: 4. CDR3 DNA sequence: TGTGCCAGCAGCTTAAACAGGGGGGAAAACTATGGCTACACCTTC. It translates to CASSLNRGENYGYTF. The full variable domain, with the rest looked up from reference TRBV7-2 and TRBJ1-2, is GAGVSQSPSNKVTEKGKDVELRCDPISGHTALYWYRQSLGQGLEFLIYFQGNSAPDKSGLPSDRFSAERTGGSVSTLTIQRTQQEDSAVYLCASSLNRGENYGYTFGSGTRLTVV.

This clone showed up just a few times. The CDR3 reads CASSQGAVTQETQYF. CDR3 sequence (DNA): TGTGCCAGCAGCCAAGGGGCAGTGACCCAAGAGACCCAGTACTTC. The V call is TRBV14, the J call TRBJ2-5; no clear D. Trimming took 1 base from V and 1 from J, leaving 10 bases between them. The germline gives CDR1 SGHDN, CDR2 FVKESK. The CDR3 is made up of 15 amino acids. The full variable domain, with the rest looked up from reference TRBV14 and TRBJ2-5, is EAGVTQFPSHSVIEKGQTVTLRCDPISGHDNLYWYRRVMGKEIKFLLHFVKESKQDESGMPNNRFLAERTGGTYSTLKVQPAELEDSGVYFCASSQGAVTQETQYFGPGTRLLVL.

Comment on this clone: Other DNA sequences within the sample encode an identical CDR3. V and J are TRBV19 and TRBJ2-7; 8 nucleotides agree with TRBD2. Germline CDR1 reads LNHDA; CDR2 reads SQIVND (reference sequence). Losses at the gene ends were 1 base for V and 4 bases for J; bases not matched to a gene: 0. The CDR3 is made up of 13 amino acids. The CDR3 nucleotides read TGTGCCAGTAGTATAGCGGGGGGGTACGAGCAGTACTTC. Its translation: CASSIAGGYEQYF. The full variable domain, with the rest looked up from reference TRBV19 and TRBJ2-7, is DGGITQSPKYLFRKEGQNVTLSCEQNLNHDAMYWYRQDPGQGLRLIYYSQIVNDFQKGDIAEGYSVSREKKESFPLTVTSAQKNPTAFYLCASSIAGGYEQYFGPGTRLTVT.

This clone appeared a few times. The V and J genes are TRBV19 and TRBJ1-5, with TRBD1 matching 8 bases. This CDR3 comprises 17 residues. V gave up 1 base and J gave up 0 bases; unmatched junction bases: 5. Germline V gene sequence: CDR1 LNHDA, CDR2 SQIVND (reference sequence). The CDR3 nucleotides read TGTGCCAGTAGTATAGGTCCGACAGGGGATAGCAATCAGCCCCAGCATTTT. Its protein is CASSIGPTGDSNQPQHF.

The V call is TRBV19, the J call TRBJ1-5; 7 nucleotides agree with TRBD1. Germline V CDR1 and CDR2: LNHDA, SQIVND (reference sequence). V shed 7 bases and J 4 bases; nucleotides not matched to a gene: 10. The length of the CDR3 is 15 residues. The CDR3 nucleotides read TGTGCCAGTATCGCTGACAGGGAGAGGAATCAGCCCCAGCATTTT. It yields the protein CASIADRERNQPQHF. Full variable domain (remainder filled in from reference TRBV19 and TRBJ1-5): DGGITQSPKYLFRKEGQNVTLSCEQNLNHDAMYWYRQDPGQGLRLIYYSQIVNDFQKGDIAEGYSVSREKKESFPLTVTSAQKNPTAFYLCASIADRERNQPQHFGDGTRLSIL.

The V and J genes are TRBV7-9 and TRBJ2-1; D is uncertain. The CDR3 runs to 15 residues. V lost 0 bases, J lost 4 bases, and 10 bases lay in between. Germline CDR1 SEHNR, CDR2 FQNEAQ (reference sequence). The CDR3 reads CASSLALSRYNEQFF. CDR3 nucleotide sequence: TGTGCCAGCAGCTTAGCGCTCTCTAGGTACAATGAGCAGTTCTTC.

The DNA for the CDR3 is TGCGCCAGCAGCGCGGTGTACAGGGGTGGGGACTATGGCTACACCTTC. Translating it yields CASSAVYRGGDYGYTF. The chain links TRBV5-1 to TRBJ1-2; 7 nucleotides line up with TRBD1. J lost 3 bases, V lost 4 bases, and 12 bases had no gene match. The germline V gene has CDR1 SGHRS and CDR2 YFSETQ. This CDR3 has 16 amino acids.

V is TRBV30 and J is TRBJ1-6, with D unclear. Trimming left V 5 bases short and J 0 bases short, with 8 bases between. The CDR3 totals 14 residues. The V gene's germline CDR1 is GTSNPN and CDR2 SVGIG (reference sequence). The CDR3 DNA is TGTGCCTGGTGTGGGAGCTCCTATAATTCACCCCTCCACTTT. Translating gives CAWCGSSYNSPLHF. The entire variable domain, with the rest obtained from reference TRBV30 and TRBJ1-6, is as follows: SQTIHQWPATLVQPVGSPLSLECTVEGTSNPNLYWYRQAAGRGLQLLFYSVGIGQISSEVPQNLSASRPQDRQFILSSKKLLLSDSGFYLCAWCGSSYNSPLHFGNGTRLTVT.

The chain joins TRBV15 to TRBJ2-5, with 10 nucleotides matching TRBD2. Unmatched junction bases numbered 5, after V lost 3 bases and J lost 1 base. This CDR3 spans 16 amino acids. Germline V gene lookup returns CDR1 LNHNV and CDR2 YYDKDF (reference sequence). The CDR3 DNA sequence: TGTGCCACCAGCAGGGGTAGCGGGGGGATCCAAGAGACCCAGTACTTC. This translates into CATSRGSGGIQETQYF.

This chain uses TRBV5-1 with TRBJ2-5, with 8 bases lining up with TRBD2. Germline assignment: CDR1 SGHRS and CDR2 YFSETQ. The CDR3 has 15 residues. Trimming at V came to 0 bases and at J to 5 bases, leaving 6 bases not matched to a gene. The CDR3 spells CASSLAWRGAETQYF. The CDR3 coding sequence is TGCGCCAGCAGCTTGGCCTGGCGGGGGGCGGAGACCCAGTACTTC.

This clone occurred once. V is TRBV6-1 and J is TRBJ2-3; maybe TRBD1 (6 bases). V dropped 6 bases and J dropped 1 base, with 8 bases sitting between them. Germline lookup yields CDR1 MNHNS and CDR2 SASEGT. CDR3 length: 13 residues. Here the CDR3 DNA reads TGTGCCAGCAGGGCAGGGGGCACAGATACGCAGTATTTT. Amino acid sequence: CASRAGGTDTQYF.

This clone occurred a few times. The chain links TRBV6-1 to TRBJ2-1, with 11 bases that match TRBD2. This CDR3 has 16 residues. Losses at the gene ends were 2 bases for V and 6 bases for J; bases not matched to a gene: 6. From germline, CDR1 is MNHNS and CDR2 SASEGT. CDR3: CASSETPGTSGNEQFF. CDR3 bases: TGTGCCAGCAGTGAAACGCCCGGGACTAGCGGCAATGAGCAGTTCTTC.

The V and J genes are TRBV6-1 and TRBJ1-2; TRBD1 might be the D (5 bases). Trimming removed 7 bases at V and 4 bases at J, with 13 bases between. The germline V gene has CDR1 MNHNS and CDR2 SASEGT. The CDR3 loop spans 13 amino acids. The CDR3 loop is CASNLDSPYGYTF. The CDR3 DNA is TGTGCCAGCAATTTAGACAGCCCCTATGGCTACACCTTC.

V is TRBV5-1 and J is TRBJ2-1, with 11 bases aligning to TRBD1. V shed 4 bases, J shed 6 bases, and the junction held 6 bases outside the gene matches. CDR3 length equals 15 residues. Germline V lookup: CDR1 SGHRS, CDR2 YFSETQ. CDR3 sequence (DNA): TGCGCCAGCAGCGCAGGACAGGGGGCTTTCAATGAGCAGTTCTTC. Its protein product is CASSAGQGAFNEQFF.

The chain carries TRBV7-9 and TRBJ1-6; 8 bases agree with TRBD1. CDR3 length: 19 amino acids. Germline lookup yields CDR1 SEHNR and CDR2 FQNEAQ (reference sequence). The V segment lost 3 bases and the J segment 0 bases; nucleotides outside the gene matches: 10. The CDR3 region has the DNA TGTGCCAGCAGCTTGGGTCGGACAGGGCTTAGCTCCTATAATTCACCCCTCCACTTT. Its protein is CASSLGRTGLSSYNSPLHF.

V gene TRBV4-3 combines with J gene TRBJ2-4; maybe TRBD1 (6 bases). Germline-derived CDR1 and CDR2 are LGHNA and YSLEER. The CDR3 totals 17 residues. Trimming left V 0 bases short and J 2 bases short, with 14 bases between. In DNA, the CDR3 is TGCGCCAGCAGCCAAGATCATCCAGGGGTGTCCAAAAACATTCAGTACTTC. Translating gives CASSQDHPGVSKNIQYF.